The rows below give T cell receptor beta chains drawn from one sample of a study of T cells in Graves' hyperthyroidism and ophthalmopathy. In TCRdb, the multiplex PCR reads were re-called with MiXCR into one record per CDR3 protein. Counted here are around 300,000 distinct CDR3 sequences, 20% to 25% occurring once; the ten biggest clones make up around 65%. The sample taken for sequencing was blood. These receptors came from a man aged 25-40 years with Graves' ophthalmopathy. CDR3s include the opening cysteine and the closing phenylalanine or tryptophan. D genes are given only for firm matches. Not all rows give a size; the values are once, few, many and, for expanded clones, a class.

clone_size	v_call	cdr3_length	j_call	d_call	cdr3_nt	cdr3_aa
.	TRBV9	15	TRBJ1-6	.	TGTGCCAGCAGCGTAGACTCGGGGGTGAATTCACCCCTCCACTTT	CASSVDSGVNSPLHF
many	TRBV29-1	14	TRBJ2-1	TRBD2	TGCAGCGTTGGTCGGAGACTAGCGGGAGTTGAGCAGTTCTTC	CSVGRRLAGVEQFF
.	TRBV29-1	14	TRBJ1-1	.	TGCAGCGTAGCCTTCACCCTCATGAACACTGAAGCTTTCTTT	CSVAFTLMNTEAFF
.	TRBV7-8	15	TRBJ2-7	.	TGTGCCAGCAGCTTAAGAACAGTTAAGTCCTACGAGCAGTACTTC	CASSLRTVKSYEQYF
few	TRBV27	17	TRBJ1-2	TRBD1	TGTGCCAGCAGTTTGCGACAGGGAGGTGTTTCCGTCTTTGGCTACACCTTC	CASSLRQGGVSVFGYTF
.	TRBV30	13	TRBJ2-5	.	TGTGCCTGGAGTGTATCGGAGGCAGAGACCCAGTACTTC	CAWSVSEAETQYF
few	TRBV5-1	14	TRBJ2-2	.	TGCGCCAGCAGCTTGGACTTCAACACCGGGGAGCTGTTTTTT	CASSLDFNTGELFF
many	TRBV24-1	14	TRBJ2-5	.	TGTGCCACCAGTGATTTTACGGGTCGAGAGACCCAGTACTTC	CATSDFTGRETQYF
many	TRBV11-3	13	TRBJ2-1	.	TGTGCCAGCAGCCCCAAGGGGAGGAATGAGCAGTTCTTC	CASSPKGRNEQFF
many	TRBV5-1	15	TRBJ2-7	.	TGCGCCAGCAGCACGGACGCTCCTTCCCTCTACGAGCAGTACTTC	CASSTDAPSLYEQYF
few	TRBV6-1	12	TRBJ2-1	.	TGTGCCAGCAGTGATCCCTTCGATGAGCAGTTCTTC	CASSDPFDEQFF
.	TRBV28	15	TRBJ2-3	.	TGTGCCAGCAGTTTCCGCCCGCCGAGCACAGATACGCAGTATTTT	CASSFRPPSTDTQYF
few	TRBV4-2	16	TRBJ1-5	.	TGTGCCAGCAGCCAAGCTTCGACACTTAGCAATCAGCCCCAGCATTTT	CASSQASTLSNQPQHF
.	TRBV6-1	12	TRBJ2-7	.	TGTGCCAGCAGAATTTTTTACTACGAGCAGTACTTC	CASRIFYYEQYF
few	TRBV20-1	12	TRBJ1-1	.	TGCAGTGCTAGGGAGATGAACACTGAAGCTTTCTTT	CSAREMNTEAFF
few	TRBV6-5	14	TRBJ2-2	.	TGTGCCAGCAGTTTCACCGGGGAGGCCGGGGAGCTGTTTTTT	CASSFTGEAGELFF
many	TRBV7-9	15	TRBJ2-1	TRBD2	TGTGCCAGCAGCCCGGATAGCCCGGGGAGGGATGAGCAGTTCTTC	CASSPDSPGRDEQFF
many	TRBV18	15	TRBJ2-1	.	TGTGCCAGCTCAGCCCGGATTGAGGGATCGAATGAGCAGTTCTTC	CASSARIEGSNEQFF
.	TRBV19	14	TRBJ1-4	TRBD1	TGTGCCAGTAGTATCAGGGGGTCCTATGAAAAACTGTTTTTT	CASSIRGSYEKLFF
many	TRBV28	16	TRBJ2-1	.	TGTGCCAGCAGTCGAGATCGGGGCCGCTCCTACAATGAGCAGTTCTTC	CASSRDRGRSYNEQFF